The TCR beta chain under discussion was sequenced for a study of cytomegalovirus exposure and HLA in healthy donors. Study-level information: Earlier, 150 million to 200 million T cells were analyzed, and around 100 million unique TCR beta sequences were found among them. Whole-study results and caveats: Presence/absence analyses assumed roughly uniform sequencing depth across donors. Apparent HLA restriction characterized most CMV-associated TCR beta chains in a later analysis.

This PCR relied on a set of 60 Vbeta primers and 13 Jbeta primers. Assay: immunoSEQ multiplex PCR; the TCRdb copy retains only in-frame clones and omits some. The repertoire consists of 150,000 to 160,000 clones, with 82% occurring once and the leading ten covering around 6.6%. Notes on this clone: Antigen unknown.

This CDR3 has 15 residues. Losses at the gene ends were 2 bases for V and 5 bases for J; bases not matched to a gene: 8. CDR1 SGHVS and CDR2 FNYEAQ come from the germline V gene. The sample consisted of PBMCs. The chain recombines TRBV7-6 with TRBJ2-7; 8 bases line up with TRBD1. This receptor was identified in a woman aged 45-65 years in good health and CMV-seropositive. CDR3 region: CASSLSRQGADEQYF. As DNA, the CDR3 is TGTGCCAGCAGCTTATCAAGGCAGGGGGCCGACGAGCAGTACTTC.